This T cell receptor (beta chain) was sequenced for a study of control samples from healthy donors and cancer patients (dated by TCRdb to about 2020). The germline V gene (reference sequence) gives CDR1 as SGHKS and CDR2 as YYEKEE. The CDR3 sequence holds 13 residues, the cysteine and phenylalanine included. The retained sequence is limited to the CDR3, 39 bases, with the frame set at the first base. V is trimmed back by 4 bases and J by 7 bases, and the junction contains 7 bases that no gene match accounts for. With regard to this clone: Its antigen remains unidentified. One base away there is no much larger clone; base qualities are not given.

The library was made by the immunoSEQ multiplex PCR assay. Sourced from immuneACCESS, this table was stored by TCRdb with only in-frame sequences that have V and J called. A share of the clones is absent; for the studies checked, an unresolved V gene accounts for under half, and the remainder has no known explanation. For this sample there are around 20,000 clones; around nine tenths appear just once. The top ten hold just over 9% of the sample. Sequenced material: PBMCs. The chain is assembled from TRBV5-5 and TRBJ2-7; 8 central nucleotides agree with TRBD1. This receptor was obtained from a woman aged 55-70 years with head and neck cancer. The CDR3: CASSPGQAREQYF. Here is the DNA: TGTGCCAGCAGCCCGGGACAGGCCAGAGAGCAGTACTTC.